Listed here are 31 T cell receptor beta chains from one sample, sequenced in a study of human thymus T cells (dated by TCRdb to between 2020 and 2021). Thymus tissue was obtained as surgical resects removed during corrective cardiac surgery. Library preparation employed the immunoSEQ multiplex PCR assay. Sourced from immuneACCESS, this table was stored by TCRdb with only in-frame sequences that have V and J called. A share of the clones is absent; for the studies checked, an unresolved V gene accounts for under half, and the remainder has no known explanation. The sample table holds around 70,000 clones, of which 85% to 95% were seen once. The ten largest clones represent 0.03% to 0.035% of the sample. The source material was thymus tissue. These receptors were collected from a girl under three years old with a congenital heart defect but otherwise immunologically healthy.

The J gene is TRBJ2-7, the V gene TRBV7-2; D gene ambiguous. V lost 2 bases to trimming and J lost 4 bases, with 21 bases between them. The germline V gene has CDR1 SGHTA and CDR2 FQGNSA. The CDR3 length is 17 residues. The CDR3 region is CASSLPGMGIIRYEQYF. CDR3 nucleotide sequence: TGTGCCAGCAGCTTACCTGGGATGGGGATTATACGATACGAGCAGTACTTC. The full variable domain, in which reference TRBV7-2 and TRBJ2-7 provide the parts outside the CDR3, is GAGVSQSPSNKVTEKGKDVELRCDPISGHTALYWYRQSLGQGLEFLIYFQGNSAPDKSGLPSDRFSAERTGGSVSTLTIQRTQQEDSAVYLCASSLPGMGIIRYEQYFGPGTRLTVT.

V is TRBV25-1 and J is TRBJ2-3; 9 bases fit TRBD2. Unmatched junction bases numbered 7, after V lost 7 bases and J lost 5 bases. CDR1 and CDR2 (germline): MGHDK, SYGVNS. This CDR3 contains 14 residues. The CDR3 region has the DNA TGTGCCAGCACGGGCGGGAGGGCCGGAGATACGCAGTATTTT. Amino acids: CASTGGRAGDTQYF.

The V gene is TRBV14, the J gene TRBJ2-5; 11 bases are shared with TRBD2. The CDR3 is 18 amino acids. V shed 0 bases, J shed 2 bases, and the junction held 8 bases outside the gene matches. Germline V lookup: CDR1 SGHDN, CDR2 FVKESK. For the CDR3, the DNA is TGTGCCAGCAGCCAAGAAAGTGGAGCTAGCGGGAGGCAAGAGACCCAGTACTTC. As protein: CASSQESGASGRQETQYF.

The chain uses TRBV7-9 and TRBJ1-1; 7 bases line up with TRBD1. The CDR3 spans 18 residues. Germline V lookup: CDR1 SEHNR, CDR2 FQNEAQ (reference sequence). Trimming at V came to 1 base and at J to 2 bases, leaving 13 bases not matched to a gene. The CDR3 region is CASSLDPKTGWGNTEAFF. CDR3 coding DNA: TGTGCCAGCAGCTTAGACCCGAAGACAGGGTGGGGTAACACTGAAGCTTTCTTT.

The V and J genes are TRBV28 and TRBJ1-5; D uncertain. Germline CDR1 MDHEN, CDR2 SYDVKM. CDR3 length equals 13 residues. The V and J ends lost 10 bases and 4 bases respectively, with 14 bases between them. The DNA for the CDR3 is TGTGCCATAAACCTCCGGGAGAATCAGCCCCAGCATTTT. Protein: CAINLRENQPQHF.

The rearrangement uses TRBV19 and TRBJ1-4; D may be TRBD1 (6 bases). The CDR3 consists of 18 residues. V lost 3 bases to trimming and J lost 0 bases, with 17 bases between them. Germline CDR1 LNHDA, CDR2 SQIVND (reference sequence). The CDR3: CASSIPQGGTTTNEKLFF. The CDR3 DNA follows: TGTGCCAGTAGTATCCCACAGGGCGGAACCACAACTAATGAAAAACTGTTTTTT.

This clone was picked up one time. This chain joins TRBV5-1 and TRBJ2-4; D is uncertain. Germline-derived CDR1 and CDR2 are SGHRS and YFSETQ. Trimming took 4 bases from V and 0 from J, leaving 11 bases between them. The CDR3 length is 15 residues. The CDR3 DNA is TGCGCCAGCAGCCTGAGGCCCCTAGCCAAAAACATTCAGTACTTC. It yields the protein CASSLRPLAKNIQYF.

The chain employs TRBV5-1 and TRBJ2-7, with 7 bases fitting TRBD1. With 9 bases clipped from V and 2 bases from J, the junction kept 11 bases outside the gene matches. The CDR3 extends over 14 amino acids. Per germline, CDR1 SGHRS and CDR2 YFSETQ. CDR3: CAIVDRVPAYEQYF. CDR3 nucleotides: TGCGCCATCGTAGACAGGGTACCAGCCTACGAGCAGTACTTC.

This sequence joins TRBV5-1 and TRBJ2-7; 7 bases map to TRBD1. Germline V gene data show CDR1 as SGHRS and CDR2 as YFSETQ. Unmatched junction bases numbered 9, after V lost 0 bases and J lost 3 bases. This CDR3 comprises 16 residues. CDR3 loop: CASSLASRDRSYEQYF. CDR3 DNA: TGCGCCAGCAGCTTGGCCTCTCGGGACAGAAGCTACGAGCAGTACTTC.

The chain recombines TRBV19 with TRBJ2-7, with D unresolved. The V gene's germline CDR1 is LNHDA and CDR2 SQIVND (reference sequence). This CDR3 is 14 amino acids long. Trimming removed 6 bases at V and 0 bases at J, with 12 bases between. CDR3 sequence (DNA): TGTGCCAGTAGCTATGGGATTAGCTCCTACGAGCAGTACTTC. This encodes CASSYGISSYEQYF.

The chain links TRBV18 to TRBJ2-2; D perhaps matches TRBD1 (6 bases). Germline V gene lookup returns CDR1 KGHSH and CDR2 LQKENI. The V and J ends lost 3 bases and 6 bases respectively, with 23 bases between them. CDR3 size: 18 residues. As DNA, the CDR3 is TGTGCCAGCTCACCCCTAGACACAGGGAAGAAGGTCGCCGGGGAGCTGTTTTTT. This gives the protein CASSPLDTGKKVAGELFF.

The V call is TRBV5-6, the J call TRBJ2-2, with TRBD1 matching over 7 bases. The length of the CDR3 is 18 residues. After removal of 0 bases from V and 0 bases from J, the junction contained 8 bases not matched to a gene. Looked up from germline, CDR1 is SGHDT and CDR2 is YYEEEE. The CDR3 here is CASSLAFFGTANTGELFF. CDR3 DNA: TGTGCCAGCAGCTTGGCCTTTTTTGGGACAGCGAACACCGGGGAGCTGTTTTTT.

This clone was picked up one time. CDR3 in amino acids: CATSMGQGYQPQHF. For the CDR3, the DNA is TGTGCCACCAGCATGGGACAGGGGTATCAGCCCCAGCATTTT. This chain joins TRBV15 and TRBJ1-5, with 10 bases lining up with TRBD1. The germline CDR1 and CDR2 sequences are LNHNV and YYDKDF (reference sequence). The CDR3 covers 14 residues. With V trimmed by 4 bases and J by 5 bases, 2 bases remained unmatched.

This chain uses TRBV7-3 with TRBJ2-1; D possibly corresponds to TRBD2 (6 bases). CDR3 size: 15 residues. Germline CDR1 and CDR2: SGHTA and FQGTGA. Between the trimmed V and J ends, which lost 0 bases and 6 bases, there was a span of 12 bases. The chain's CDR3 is CASSLTISGSNEQFF. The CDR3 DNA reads TGTGCCAGCAGCTTAACGATTAGCGGAAGCAATGAGCAGTTCTTC.

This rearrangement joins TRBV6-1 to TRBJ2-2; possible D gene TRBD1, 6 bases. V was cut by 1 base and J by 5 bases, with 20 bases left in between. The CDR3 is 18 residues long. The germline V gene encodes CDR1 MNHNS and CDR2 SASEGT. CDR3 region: CASSEGPPGVRRTGELFF. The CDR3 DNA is TGTGCCAGCAGTGAAGGCCCCCCAGGGGTCCGGAGGACCGGGGAGCTGTTTTTT.

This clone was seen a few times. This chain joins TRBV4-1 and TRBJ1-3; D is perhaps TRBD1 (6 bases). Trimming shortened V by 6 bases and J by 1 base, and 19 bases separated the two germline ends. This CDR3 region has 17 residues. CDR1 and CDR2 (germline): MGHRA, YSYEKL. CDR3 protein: CASRRVDRPGSGNTIYF. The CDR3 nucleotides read TGCGCCAGCAGACGGGTAGACAGGCCTGGGTCTGGAAACACCATATATTTT.

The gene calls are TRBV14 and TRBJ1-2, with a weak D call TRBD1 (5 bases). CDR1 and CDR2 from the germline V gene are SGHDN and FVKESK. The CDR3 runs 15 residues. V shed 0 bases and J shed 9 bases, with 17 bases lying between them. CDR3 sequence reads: CASSQESLGPRSYTF. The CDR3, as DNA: TGTGCCAGCAGCCAAGAATCCCTGGGGCCCCGTAGCTACACCTTC.

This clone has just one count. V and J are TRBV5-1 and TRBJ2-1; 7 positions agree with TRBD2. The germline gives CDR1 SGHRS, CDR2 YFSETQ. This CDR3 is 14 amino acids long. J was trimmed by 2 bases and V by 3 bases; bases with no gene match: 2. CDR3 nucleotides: TGCGCCAGCAGCTCGACTAGCACCTACAATGAGCAGTTCTTC. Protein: CASSSTSTYNEQFF.

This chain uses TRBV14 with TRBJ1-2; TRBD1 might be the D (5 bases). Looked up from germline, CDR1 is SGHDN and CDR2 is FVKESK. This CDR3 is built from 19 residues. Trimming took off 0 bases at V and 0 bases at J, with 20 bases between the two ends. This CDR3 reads CASSQDGPLNRSSNYGYTF. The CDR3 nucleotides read TGTGCCAGCAGCCAAGATGGCCCCCTTAACAGGAGTTCTAACTATGGCTACACCTTC.

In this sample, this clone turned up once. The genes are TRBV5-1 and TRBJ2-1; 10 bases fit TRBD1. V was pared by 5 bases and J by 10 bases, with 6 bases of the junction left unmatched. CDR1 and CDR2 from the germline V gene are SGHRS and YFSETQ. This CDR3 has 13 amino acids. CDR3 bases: TGCGCCAGCAGTAGACAGGGGGCGCGGGAGCAGTTCTTC. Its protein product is CASSRQGAREQFF.

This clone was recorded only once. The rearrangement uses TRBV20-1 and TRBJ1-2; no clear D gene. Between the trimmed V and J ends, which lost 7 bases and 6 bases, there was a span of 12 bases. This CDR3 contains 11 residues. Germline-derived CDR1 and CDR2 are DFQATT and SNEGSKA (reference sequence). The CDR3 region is CSGNQSNGYTF. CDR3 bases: TGCAGTGGGAATCAGAGCAATGGCTACACCTTC.

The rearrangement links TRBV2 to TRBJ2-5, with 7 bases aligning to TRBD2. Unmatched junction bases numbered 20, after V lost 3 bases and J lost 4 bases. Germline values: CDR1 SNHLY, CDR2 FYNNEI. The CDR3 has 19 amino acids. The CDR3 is CASSDGREPGSHNGETQYF. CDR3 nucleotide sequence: TGTGCCAGCAGTGATGGGCGGGAGCCAGGGAGCCACAATGGAGAGACCCAGTACTTC. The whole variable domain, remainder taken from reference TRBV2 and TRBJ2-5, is EPEVTQTPSHQVTQMGQEVILRCVPISNHLYFYWYRQILGQKVEFLVSFYNNEISEKSEIFDDQFSVERPDGSNFTLKIRSTKLEDSAMYFCASSDGREPGSHNGETQYFGPGTRLLVL.

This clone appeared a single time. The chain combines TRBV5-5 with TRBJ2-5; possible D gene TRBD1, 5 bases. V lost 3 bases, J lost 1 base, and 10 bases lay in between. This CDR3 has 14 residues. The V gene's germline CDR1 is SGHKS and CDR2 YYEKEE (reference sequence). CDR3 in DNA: TGTGCCAGCAGCTCTACAGGCTCCCAAGAGACCCAGTACTTC. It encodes CASSSTGSQETQYF. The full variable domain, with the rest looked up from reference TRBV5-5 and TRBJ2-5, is DAGVTQSPTHLIKTRGQQVTLRCSPISGHKSVSWYQQVLGQGPQFIFQYYEKEERGRGNFPDRFSARQFPNYSSELNVNALLLGDSALYLCASSSTGSQETQYFGPGTRLLVL.

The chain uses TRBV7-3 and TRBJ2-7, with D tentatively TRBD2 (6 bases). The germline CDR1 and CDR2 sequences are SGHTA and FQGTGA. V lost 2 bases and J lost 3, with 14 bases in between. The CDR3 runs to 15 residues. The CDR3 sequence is CASSLFGGIGYEQYF. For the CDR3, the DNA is TGTGCCAGCAGCTTATTTGGCGGGATCGGCTACGAGCAGTACTTC. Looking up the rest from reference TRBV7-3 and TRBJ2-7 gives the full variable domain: GAGVSQTPSNKVTEKGKYVELRCDPISGHTALYWYRQSLGQGPEFLIYFQGTGAADDSGLPNDRFFAVRPEGSVSTLKIQRTERGDSAVYLCASSLFGGIGYEQYFGPGTRLTVT.

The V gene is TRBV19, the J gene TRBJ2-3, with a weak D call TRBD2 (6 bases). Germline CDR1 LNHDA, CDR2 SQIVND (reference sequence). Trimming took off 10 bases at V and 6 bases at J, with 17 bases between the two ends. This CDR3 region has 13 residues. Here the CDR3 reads CATRDSPGDTQYF. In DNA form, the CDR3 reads TGTGCCACTAGGGACTCACCGGGGGATACGCAGTATTTT.

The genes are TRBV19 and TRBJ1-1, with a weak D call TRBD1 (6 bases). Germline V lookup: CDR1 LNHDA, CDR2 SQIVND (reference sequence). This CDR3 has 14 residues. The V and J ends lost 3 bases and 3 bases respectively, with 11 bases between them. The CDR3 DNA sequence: TGTGCCAGTAGTATGGTACAGGGACACACTGAAGCTTTCTTT. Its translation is CASSMVQGHTEAFF.

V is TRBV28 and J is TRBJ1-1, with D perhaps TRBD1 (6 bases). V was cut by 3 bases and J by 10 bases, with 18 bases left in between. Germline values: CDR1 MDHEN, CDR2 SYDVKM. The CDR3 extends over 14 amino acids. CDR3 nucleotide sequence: TGTGCCAGCAGTTTCACCCCCTCACAGGGCCCAGCTTTCTTT. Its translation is CASSFTPSQGPAFF.

The CDR3 here is CASSQDYYGRISYEQYF. DNA of the CDR3: TGCGCCAGCAGCCAAGATTATTACGGGAGAATCTCCTACGAGCAGTACTTC. The chain joins TRBV4-1 to TRBJ2-7, with a tentative D call TRBD2 (6 bases). The germline V gene has CDR1 MGHRA and CDR2 YSYEKL. The CDR3 spans 17 residues. V dropped 0 bases and J dropped 0 bases, with 15 bases sitting between them.

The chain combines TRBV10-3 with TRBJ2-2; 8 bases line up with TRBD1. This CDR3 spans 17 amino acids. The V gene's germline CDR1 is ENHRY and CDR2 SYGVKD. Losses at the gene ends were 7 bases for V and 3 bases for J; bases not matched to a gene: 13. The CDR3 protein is CAITRQGLGDYTGELFF. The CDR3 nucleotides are TGTGCCATCACCCGACAGGGGCTCGGGGATTACACCGGGGAGCTGTTTTTT.

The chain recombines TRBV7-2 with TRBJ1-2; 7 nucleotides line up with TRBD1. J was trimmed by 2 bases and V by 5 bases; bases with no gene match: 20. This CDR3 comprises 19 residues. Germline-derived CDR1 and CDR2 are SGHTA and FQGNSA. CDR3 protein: CASSTQQGSPRSRNYGYTF. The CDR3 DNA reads TGTGCCAGCAGCACCCAACAGGGGAGCCCCAGGTCTCGAAACTATGGCTACACCTTC.

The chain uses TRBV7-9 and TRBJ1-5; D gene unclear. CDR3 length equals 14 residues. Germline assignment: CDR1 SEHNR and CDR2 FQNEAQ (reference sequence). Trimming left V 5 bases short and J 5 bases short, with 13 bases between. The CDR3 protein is CASSPREKDQPQHF. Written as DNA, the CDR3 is TGTGCCAGCAGCCCTAGGGAAAAGGATCAGCCCCAGCATTTT.